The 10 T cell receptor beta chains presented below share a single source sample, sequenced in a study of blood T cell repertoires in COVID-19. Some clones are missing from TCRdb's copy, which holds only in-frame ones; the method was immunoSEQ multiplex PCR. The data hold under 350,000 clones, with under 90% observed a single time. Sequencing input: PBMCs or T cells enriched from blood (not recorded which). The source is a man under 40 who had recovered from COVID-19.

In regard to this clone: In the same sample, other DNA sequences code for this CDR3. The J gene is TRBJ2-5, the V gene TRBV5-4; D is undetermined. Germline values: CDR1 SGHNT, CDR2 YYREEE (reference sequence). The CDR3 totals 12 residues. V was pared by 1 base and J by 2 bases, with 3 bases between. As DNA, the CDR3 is TGTGCCAGCAGCTTGCAACAAGAGACCCAGTACTTC. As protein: CASSLQQETQYF.

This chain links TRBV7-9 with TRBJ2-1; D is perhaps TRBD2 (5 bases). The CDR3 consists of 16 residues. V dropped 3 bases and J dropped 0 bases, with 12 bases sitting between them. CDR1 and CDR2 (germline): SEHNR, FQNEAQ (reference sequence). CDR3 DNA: TGTGCCAGCAGCTTTCCGGACTTGGGCTCCTACAATGAGCAGTTCTTC. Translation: CASSFPDLGSYNEQFF. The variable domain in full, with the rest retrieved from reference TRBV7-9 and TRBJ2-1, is DTGVSQNPRHKITKRGQNVTFRCDPISEHNRLYWYRQTLGQGPEFLTYFQNEAQLEKSRLLSDRFSAERPKGSFSTLEIQRTEQGDSAMYLCASSFPDLGSYNEQFFGPGTRLTVL.

In nucleotides, the CDR3 is TGTGCCAGCAGTGAAGCGCTCGCTAGCGGAGCCTACGAGCAGTACTTC. Protein sequence: CASSEALASGAYEQYF. V and J are TRBV6-1 and TRBJ2-7; 7 bases are shared with TRBD2. Germline V gene lookup returns CDR1 MNHNS and CDR2 SASEGT. J gave up 2 bases and V 0 bases, and 7 bases lay outside the gene matches. The CDR3 totals 16 residues.

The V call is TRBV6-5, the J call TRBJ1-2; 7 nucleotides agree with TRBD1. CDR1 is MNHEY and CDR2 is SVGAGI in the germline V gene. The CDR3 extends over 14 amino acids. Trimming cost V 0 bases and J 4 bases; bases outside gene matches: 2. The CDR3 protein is CASSYSTGIYGYTF. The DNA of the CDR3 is TGTGCCAGCAGTTACTCGACAGGGATCTATGGCTACACCTTC.

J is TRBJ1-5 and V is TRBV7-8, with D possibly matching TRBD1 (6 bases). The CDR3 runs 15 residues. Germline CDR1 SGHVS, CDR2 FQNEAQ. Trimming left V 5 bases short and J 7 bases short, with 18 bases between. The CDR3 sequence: CASSREGESGQPQHF. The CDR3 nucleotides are TGTGCCAGCAGCCGAGAGGGGGAATCGGGACAGCCCCAGCATTTT.

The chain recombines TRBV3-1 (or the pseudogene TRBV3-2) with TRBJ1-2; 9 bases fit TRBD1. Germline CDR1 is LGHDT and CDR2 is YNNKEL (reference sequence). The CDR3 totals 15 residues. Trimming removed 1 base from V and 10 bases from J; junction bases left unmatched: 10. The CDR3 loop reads CASSQVPGQGHDYTF. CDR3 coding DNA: TGTGCCAGCAGCCAAGTCCCGGGACAGGGACATGACTACACCTTC.

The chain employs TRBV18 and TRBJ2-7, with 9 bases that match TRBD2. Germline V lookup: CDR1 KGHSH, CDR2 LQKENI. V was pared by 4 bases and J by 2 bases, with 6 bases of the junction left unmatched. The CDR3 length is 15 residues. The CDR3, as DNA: TGTGCCAGCTCACTAAGGGCGGGGGGGACCTACGAGCAGTACTTC. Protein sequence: CASSLRAGGTYEQYF.

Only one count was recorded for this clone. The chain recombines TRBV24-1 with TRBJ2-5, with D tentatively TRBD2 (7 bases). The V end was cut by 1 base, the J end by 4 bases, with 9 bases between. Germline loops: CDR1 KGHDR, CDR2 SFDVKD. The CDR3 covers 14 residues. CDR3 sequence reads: CATSDFRGGETQYF. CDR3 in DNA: TGTGCCACCAGTGATTTTAGGGGGGGAGAGACCCAGTACTTC.

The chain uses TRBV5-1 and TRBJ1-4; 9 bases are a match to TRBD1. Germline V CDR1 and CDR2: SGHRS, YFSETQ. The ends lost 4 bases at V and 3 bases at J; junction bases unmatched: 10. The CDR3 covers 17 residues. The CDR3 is CASSQAGDRDSNEKLFF. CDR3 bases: TGCGCCAGCAGCCAGGCGGGGGACAGGGATTCTAATGAAAAACTGTTTTTT.

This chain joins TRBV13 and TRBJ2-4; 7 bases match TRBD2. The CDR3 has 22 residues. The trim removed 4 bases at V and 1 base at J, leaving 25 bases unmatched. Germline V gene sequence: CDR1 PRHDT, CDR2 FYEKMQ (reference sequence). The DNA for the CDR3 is TGTGCCAGCAGCTCCGACCTTCTCCCCCAGGGTGGGAGGGCCAGGGCCAAAAACATTCAGTACTTC. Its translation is CASSSDLLPQGGRARAKNIQYF.